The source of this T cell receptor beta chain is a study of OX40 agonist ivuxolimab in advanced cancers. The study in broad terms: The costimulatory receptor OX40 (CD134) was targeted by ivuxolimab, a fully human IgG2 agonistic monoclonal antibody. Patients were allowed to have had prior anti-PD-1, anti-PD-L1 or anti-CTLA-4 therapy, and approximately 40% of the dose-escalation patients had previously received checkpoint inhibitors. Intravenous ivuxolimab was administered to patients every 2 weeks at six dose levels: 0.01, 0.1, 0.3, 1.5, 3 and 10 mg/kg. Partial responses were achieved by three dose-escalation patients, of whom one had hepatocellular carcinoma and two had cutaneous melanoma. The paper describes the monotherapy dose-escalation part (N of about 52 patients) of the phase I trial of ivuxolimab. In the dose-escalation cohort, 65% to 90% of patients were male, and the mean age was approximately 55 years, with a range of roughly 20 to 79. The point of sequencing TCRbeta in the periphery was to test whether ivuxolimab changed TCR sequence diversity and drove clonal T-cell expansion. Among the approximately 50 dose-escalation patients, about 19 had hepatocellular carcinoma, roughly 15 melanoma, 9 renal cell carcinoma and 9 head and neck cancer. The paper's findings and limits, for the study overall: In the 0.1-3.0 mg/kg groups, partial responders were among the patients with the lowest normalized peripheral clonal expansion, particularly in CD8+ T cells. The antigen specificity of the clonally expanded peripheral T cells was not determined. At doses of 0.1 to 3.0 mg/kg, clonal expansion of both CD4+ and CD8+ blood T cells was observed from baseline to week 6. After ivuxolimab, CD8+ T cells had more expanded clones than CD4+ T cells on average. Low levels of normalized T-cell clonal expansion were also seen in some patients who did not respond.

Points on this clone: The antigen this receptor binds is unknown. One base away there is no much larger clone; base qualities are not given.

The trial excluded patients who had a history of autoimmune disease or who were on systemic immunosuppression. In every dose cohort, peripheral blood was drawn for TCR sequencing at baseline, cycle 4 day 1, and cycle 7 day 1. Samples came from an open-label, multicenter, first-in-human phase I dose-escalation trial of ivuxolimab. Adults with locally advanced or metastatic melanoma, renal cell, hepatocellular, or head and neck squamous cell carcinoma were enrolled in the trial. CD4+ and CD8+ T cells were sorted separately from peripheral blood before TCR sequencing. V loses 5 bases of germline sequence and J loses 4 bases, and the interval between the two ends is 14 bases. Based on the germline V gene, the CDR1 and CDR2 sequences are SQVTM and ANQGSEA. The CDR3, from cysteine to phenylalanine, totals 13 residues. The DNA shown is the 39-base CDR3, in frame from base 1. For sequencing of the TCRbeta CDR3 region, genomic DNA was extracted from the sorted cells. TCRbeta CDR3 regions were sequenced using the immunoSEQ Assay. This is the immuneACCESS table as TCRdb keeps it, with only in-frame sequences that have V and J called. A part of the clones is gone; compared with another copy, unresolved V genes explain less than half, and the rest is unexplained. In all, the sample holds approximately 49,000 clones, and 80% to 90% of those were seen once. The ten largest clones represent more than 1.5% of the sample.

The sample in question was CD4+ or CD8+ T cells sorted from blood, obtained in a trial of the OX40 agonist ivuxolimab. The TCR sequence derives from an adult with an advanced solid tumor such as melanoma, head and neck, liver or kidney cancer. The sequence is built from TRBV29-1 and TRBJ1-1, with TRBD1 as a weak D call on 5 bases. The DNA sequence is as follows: TGCAGCGTTCTGGGACCGGAGGGCACTGAAGCTTTCTTT. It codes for CSVLGPEGTEAFF.